The clone carrying this T cell receptor beta chain is termed medium-sized. Its target is not known. Germline V gene lookup returns CDR1 SEHNR and CDR2 FQNEAQ (reference sequence). This CDR3 region has 14 residues. The ends lost 8 bases at V and 4 bases at J; junction bases unmatched: 8. This entry belongs to a study of OX40 agonist ivuxolimab in advanced cancers. Study overall: The diagnoses of dose-escalation patients were hepatocellular carcinoma, melanoma, renal cell or head and neck cancer. General study results and limits: Relative to CD4+, CD8+ T cells held more expanded clones on average. Normalized T-cell clonal expansion was also low in some nonresponders.

Patients were excluded for autoimmune disease history or systemic immunosuppression. Sequencing was performed with immunoSEQ multiplex PCR; in TCRdb, only in-frame clones are kept and a portion is missing. The table includes 55,000 to 70,000 clones, around 83% detected once. This rearrangement joins TRBV7-9 to TRBJ2-1; 7 nucleotides align to TRBD2. The TCR comes from an adult with an advanced solid tumor such as melanoma, head and neck, liver or kidney cancer. Sequenced material: CD4+ or CD8+ T cells sorted from blood, taken in a trial of the OX40 agonist ivuxolimab. The CDR3 region is CASLRLAAYNEQFF. Here the CDR3 DNA reads TGTGCCAGCCTCCGGCTAGCGGCTTACAATGAGCAGTTCTTC. The full variable domain, in which reference TRBV7-9 and TRBJ2-1 provide the parts outside the CDR3, is DTGVSQNPRHKITKRGQNVTFRCDPISEHNRLYWYRQTLGQGPEFLTYFQNEAQLEKSRLLSDRFSAERPKGSFSTLEIQRTEQGDSAMYLCASLRLAAYNEQFFGPGTRLTVL.